This TCR beta chain was sequenced for a study of blood T cell repertoires in COVID-19 (dated by TCRdb to about 2020). With respect to the entire study: The collaborator samples originated in the United States, Italy and Spain and spanned the acute and convalescent phases of COVID-19. The prospective study material was composed of cDNA or gDNA derived from T cells, B-cell-depleted T cells, or PBMCs. Deeply sampled blood TCRbeta repertoires from subjects exposed to, actively infected with, or recovered from COVID-19 were included in the dataset. The repertoires were released in a freely available public database intended as a resource for research on the immune response to SARS-CoV-2. Samples were obtained from the ongoing ImmuneRACE study (first 160 participants) and from 1,254 subjects provided by 6 global collaborators. A de-identified subject ID, COVID-19 status, age in years and sex were almost always included in the sample metadata. Where HLA class I and class II types were available, the types were taken from metadata supplied by the sample provider, not from assay-based typing.

Collaborating institutions collected whole blood in K2EDTA tubes following their own protocols. Collaborator samples were shipped for TCRbeta analysis as frozen whole blood, isolated PBMCs, or DNA extracted from either sample type. Worth noting for this clone: The clone's antigen remains unknown. Per-base qualities were not stored, and no clone one base away is much larger.

CDR1 and CDR2, looked up from the germline V gene (reference sequence), are MNHEY and SMNVEV. The CDR3 starts with the cysteine, ends with the phenylalanine, and has 16 residues. Only the CDR3 DNA stays, 48 bases, in frame from base 1. The germline V end is reduced by 4 bases and the J end by 3 bases; junction bases left unmatched: 6. General conclusions and limits of the study: How much clinical and demographic metadata was included differed by source and by participant, and the metadata was provided uncurated.

TCRbeta CDR3 regions were amplified from genomic DNA using the immunoSEQ Assay, a bias-controlled multiplex PCR. The study's processing was this. The number of nucleated cells in each sample was estimated by amplification of reference gene primers within the assay. Sequence reads were collapsed and filtered to measure the absolute abundance of every unique TCRbeta CDR3 rearrangement. For each sample, productive Simpson clonality was calculated as the square root of Simpson's diversity index across productive rearrangements. TCRdb carries this immuneACCESS record with in-frame sequences only. Its versions omit some clonotypes, under half of them owing to an unresolved V gene in the studies checked, with the rest unexplained. V and J calls and clone size are those listed in that table; D and trimming were worked out from the DNA. The sample data list a few hundred thousand clones, and approximately 81% of these were observed just once. Of the sample, 3.6% falls within the top ten clones.

This sequence originates from a woman aged 18 to 35 with acute or convalescent COVID-19. Sequenced material: peripheral blood. The V and J genes are TRBV27 and TRBJ2-2, and 9 junction bases match TRBD2. The CDR3 here reads CASSWAGGRYTGELFF. The DNA sequence reads TGTGCCAGCAGTTGGGCGGGAGGGCGGTACACCGGGGAGCTGTTTTTT.